These 31 T cell receptor beta chains share one sample of origin, sequenced in a study of T cells expressing NK-cell markers. Using the 5' RACE reads, TCRdb records one entry per CDR3 protein without DNA. This listing includes 200,000 to 300,000 distinct CDR3 sequences. Sequencing was performed on blood T cells: a sorted CD56 or NKG2C T cell subset, CD4+ or CD8+ T cells, or bulk PBMC T cells (not recorded which). These receptor sequences come from a man aged 18 to 35 in good health.

The rearrangement joins TRBV11-2 to TRBJ2-7; TCRdb picks TRBD2, but there is no DNA to check that call. This CDR3 comprises 14 residues. CDR1 is SGHAT, CDR2 FQNNGV, per germline. The CDR3 loop is CASSSLAGVQEQYF.

J is TRBJ2-7 and V is TRBV29-1; the D gene TCRdb calls, TRBD1, cannot be checked with no DNA. The CDR3 totals 13 residues. The germline V gene encodes CDR1 SQVTM and CDR2 ANQGSEA. Here the CDR3 reads CSAGGGRAYEQYF.

CDR3 sequence: CASSLGSSGMANEQFF. The chain couples TRBV11-2 to TRBJ2-1; the D call from TCRdb, TRBD2, cannot be confirmed without DNA. The CDR3 sequence is 16 residues long. Germline lookup yields CDR1 SGHAT and CDR2 FQNNGV.

The V and J genes are TRBV18 and TRBJ2-1; TCRdb proposes TRBD1, but this gene call is untestable without DNA. The CDR3 runs 15 residues. CDR1 KGHSH and CDR2 LQKENI come from the germline V gene. This CDR3 is CASSPGQISHNEQFF.

The chain links TRBV12-3 or TRBV12-4 to TRBJ2-1. The CDR3 totals 13 residues. The CDR3 protein is CASSQGPFNEQFF.

The chain has TRBV9 and TRBJ1-2. CDR1 SGDLS and CDR2 YYNGEE come from the germline V gene. The length of the CDR3 is 11 residues. The CDR3 loop is CASSMNYGYTF.

This chain connects TRBV4-1 to TRBJ2-6; TCRdb's D gene call, TRBD1, goes unchecked for lack of DNA. CDR3 length: 15 amino acids. The germline V gene encodes CDR1 MGHRA and CDR2 YSYEKL. Here the CDR3 reads CASSQTGSGANVLTF.

The V and J genes are TRBV12-3 or TRBV12-4 and TRBJ2-1; without DNA, the TCRdb call of TRBD2 cannot be checked. The CDR3 sequence is 15 residues long. CDR3 amino acids: CASGGAAGFLNEQFF.

The V and J genes are TRBV10-1 and TRBJ2-1; there is no DNA to check the TCRdb D call of TRBD2. From germline, CDR1 is WNHNN and CDR2 SYGVQD (reference sequence). This CDR3 region has 14 residues. This chain's CDR3 is CASSESTSGPAVFF.

V and J are TRBV5-1 and TRBJ2-4; TCRdb lists TRBD1, though no DNA is available to test this call. Germline V gene data show CDR1 as SGHRS and CDR2 as YFSETQ. The CDR3 is 18 residues long. The CDR3: CASSLNPRFGPAKNIQYF.

V is TRBV23-1 and J is TRBJ2-1; TCRdb's D call of TRBD2 is untestable without DNA. TRBV23-1 is labeled an ORF, and its function is uncertain. There are 15 residues in the CDR3. The CDR3 sequence: CASSTRGPHFSEQFF.

V usage is TRBV10-3 and J usage is TRBJ2-7; as DNA is missing, the TRBD1 call by TCRdb cannot be tested. Germline-derived CDR1 and CDR2 are ENHRY and SYGVKD. There are 13 residues in the CDR3. CDR3 protein: CAISDGTNYEQYF.

CDR3 loop: CSARPTLNYGYTF. V is TRBV20-1 and J is TRBJ1-2; the TRBD1 assignment by TCRdb is unverifiable without DNA. The germline CDR1 and CDR2 sequences are DFQATT and SNEGSKA (reference sequence). The CDR3 has 13 residues.

CDR3 amino acids: CASSLVYKSYNEQFF. The rearrangement uses TRBV5-5 and TRBJ2-1. The CDR3 consists of 15 residues. The V gene's germline CDR1 is SGHKS and CDR2 YYEKEE (reference sequence). The full variable domain, its missing parts supplied by reference TRBV5-5 and TRBJ2-1, is DAGVTQSPTHLIKTRGQQVTLRCSPISGHKSVSWYQQVLGQGPQFIFQYYEKEERGRGNFPDRFSARQFPNYSSELNVNALLLGDSALYLCASSLVYKSYNEQFFGPGTRLTVL.

The chain carries TRBV29-1 and TRBJ2-3; the TCRdb D gene call, TRBD1, has no DNA to confirm it. The CDR3 consists of 14 residues. Germline V gives CDR1 SQVTM, CDR2 ANQGSEA. CDR3 amino acids: CSVGPGISTDTQYF.

The genes are TRBV12-3 or TRBV12-4 and TRBJ2-2; TCRdb indicates TRBD1, and absent DNA this call remains unverified. There are 16 residues in the CDR3. The CDR3: CASSKGRVRDTGELFF.

The chain uses TRBV28 and TRBJ1-1. This CDR3 spans 15 amino acids. Germline values: CDR1 MDHEN, CDR2 SYDVKM. This chain's CDR3 is CASHTLDSRNTEAFF.

CDR3 region: CSVELRQNTEAFF. V gene TRBV29-1 combines with J gene TRBJ1-1. CDR3 size: 13 residues. CDR1 SQVTM and CDR2 ANQGSEA come from the germline V gene.

The chain has TRBV6-1 and TRBJ2-1; the D gene TCRdb calls, TRBD1, cannot be checked with no DNA. The CDR3 contains 13 residues. The V gene's germline CDR1 is MNHNS and CDR2 SASEGT. The CDR3 here is CASSISLDRIAFF.

The chain employs TRBV4-3 and TRBJ2-1; TCRdb's D call of TRBD1 is untestable without DNA. Germline V lookup: CDR1 LGHNA, CDR2 YSLEER. The CDR3 spans 18 residues. The CDR3 spells CASSQHRMTGHLGNEQFF.

The chain is built from TRBV15 and TRBJ2-7; TCRdb lists TRBD1, though no DNA is available to test this call. Germline V gene sequence: CDR1 LNHNV, CDR2 YYDKDF (reference sequence). There are 13 residues in the CDR3. CDR3 sequence: CATSSAYGGEQYF.

The rearrangement joins TRBV20-1 to TRBJ2-1; TCRdb picks TRBD1, but there is no DNA to check that call. CDR1 DFQATT and CDR2 SNEGSKA come from the germline V gene (reference sequence). The CDR3 runs to 17 residues. The CDR3 loop is CSARDMAQGRPYNEQFF.

The CDR3 here is CASSQDIQRGYGYTF. The chain links TRBV14 to TRBJ1-2. Germline V gives CDR1 SGHDN, CDR2 FVKESK. CDR3 size: 15 residues.

The V call is TRBV6-1, the J call TRBJ1-2; the TCRdb D gene call, TRBD1, has no DNA to confirm it. There are 14 residues in the CDR3. The germline gives CDR1 MNHNS, CDR2 SASEGT. CDR3 in amino acids: CASTLTGGAYGYTF.

V gene TRBV20-1 combines with J gene TRBJ2-5; TCRdb designates TRBD2, a call that cannot be tested without DNA. The CDR3 loop spans 14 amino acids. CDR1 is DFQATT, CDR2 SNEGSKA, per germline (reference sequence). The CDR3 spells CSATISGKRETQYF.

The rearrangement uses TRBV6-2 or TRBV6-3 and TRBJ2-1; TCRdb's D call, TRBD2, is unchecked because there is no DNA. CDR1 is MNHEY, CDR2 SVGEGT, per germline. The CDR3 is 15 residues long. The CDR3 sequence: CASHTGLAPNNEQFF.

The CDR3 protein is CASSTSGRTGELFF. The chain is built from TRBV7-9 and TRBJ2-2. Germline assignment: CDR1 SEHNR and CDR2 FQNEAQ (reference sequence). CDR3 length: 14 residues.

J is TRBJ2-2 and V is TRBV2; TCRdb's D call of TRBD2 is untestable without DNA. Germline CDR1 is SNHLY and CDR2 is FYNNEI. This CDR3 has 16 residues. Here the CDR3 reads CASSTLGSGDTGELFF. Complete variable domain (other parts from reference TRBV2 and TRBJ2-2): EPEVTQTPSHQVTQMGQEVILRCVPISNHLYFYWYRQILGQKVEFLVSFYNNEISEKSEIFDDQFSVERPDGSNFTLKIRSTKLEDSAMYFCASSTLGSGDTGELFFGEGSRLTVL.

V gene TRBV7-8 combines with J gene TRBJ2-3; TCRdb proposes TRBD1, but this gene call is untestable without DNA. The germline V gene encodes CDR1 SGHVS and CDR2 FQNEAQ. CDR3 length: 17 amino acids. CDR3: CASSLAWGRTTPDTQYF.

V and J are TRBV19 and TRBJ1-5; the TCRdb call, TRBD1, lacks DNA for checking. The CDR3 is 16 amino acids. Germline loops: CDR1 LNHDA, CDR2 SQIVND (reference sequence). This CDR3 reads CASTTGTGISNQPQHF. The complete variable domain, with remaining parts taken from reference TRBV19 and TRBJ1-5, reads DGGITQSPKYLFRKEGQNVTLSCEQNLNHDAMYWYRQDPGQGLRLIYYSQIVNDFQKGDIAEGYSVSREKKESFPLTVTSAQKNPTAFYLCASTTGTGISNQPQHFGDGTRLSIL.

The V and J genes are TRBV5-6 and TRBJ2-5. This CDR3 contains 12 residues. Germline V gives CDR1 SGHDT, CDR2 YYEEEE. This chain's CDR3 is CASSFMGETQYF.